This entry features one T cell receptor beta chain sequence. What it binds is unknown. The sample comes from a study of blood T cells in healthy people across ages. Notes on the study in general: Strongly correlated with naive T cell percentage was TCR beta diversity. For the donors, CMV status was unknown and possibly confounded expanded clonotype changes.

Using a J-beta primer mix together with a sample-barcoded 5' primer, a second PCR was run for roughly 7 to 12 cycles. A single record per CDR3 protein comes from TCRdb applying MiXCR to the 5' RACE reads. The table records about 400,000 distinct CDR3 sequences, about half of them present only once. The V end was cut by 2 bases, the J end by 6 bases, with 12 bases between. CDR1 and CDR2 (germline): MDHEN, SYDVKM. The CDR3 extends over 14 amino acids. Donors each provided 8 to 10 milliliters of peripheral blood. Material: blood. This chain uses TRBV28 with TRBJ2-3; D gene ambiguous. The clonotype was recovered from a man between 60 and 70 years old in good health. The CDR3: CASSLQRGFDTQYF. The CDR3 DNA reads TGTGCCAGCAGTTTACAACGTGGGTTCGATACGCAGTATTTT. The full variable domain, its missing parts supplied by reference TRBV28 and TRBJ2-3, is DVKVTQSSRYLVKRTGEKVFLECVQDMDHENMFWYRQDPGLGLRLIYFSYDVKMKEKGDIPEGYSVSREKKERFSLILESASTNQTSMYLCASSLQRGFDTQYFGPGTRLTVL.